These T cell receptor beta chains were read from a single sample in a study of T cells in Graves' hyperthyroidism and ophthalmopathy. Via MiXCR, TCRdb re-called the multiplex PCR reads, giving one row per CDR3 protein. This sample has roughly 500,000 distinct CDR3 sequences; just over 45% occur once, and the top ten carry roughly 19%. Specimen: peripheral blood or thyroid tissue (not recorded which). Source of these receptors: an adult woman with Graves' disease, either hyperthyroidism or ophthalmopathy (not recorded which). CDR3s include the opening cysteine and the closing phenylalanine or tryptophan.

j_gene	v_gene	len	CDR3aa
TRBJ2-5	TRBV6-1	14	CASSERQGEGTQYF
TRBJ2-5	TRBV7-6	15	CASSFGLAGDETQYF
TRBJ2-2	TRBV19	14	CASMPSGNDGELFF
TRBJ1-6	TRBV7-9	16	CASSRDLSPENSPLHF
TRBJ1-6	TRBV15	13	CATSSARDSPLHF
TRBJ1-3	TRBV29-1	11	CSAKQGNTIYF
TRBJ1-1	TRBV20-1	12	CRTAGRDTEAFF
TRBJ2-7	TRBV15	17	CATSSLDVGKGAYEQYF
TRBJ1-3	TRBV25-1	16	CASSDPGGAAGNTIYF
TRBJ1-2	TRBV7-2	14	CASSWGGRVDGYTF
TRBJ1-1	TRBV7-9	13	CASSLLSDTEAFF
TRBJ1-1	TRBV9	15	CASSVDPGTNTEAFF
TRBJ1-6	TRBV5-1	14	CASSRQEGNSPLHF
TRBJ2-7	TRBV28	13	CASRRGGFYEQYF
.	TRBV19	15	CASSTGQGYASEQYF
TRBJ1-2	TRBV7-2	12	CASSLALETLSF
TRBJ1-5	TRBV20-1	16	CSAATQGPFSNQPQHF
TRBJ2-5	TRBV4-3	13	CASSPGLQETQCF
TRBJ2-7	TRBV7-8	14	CASSRQGGNAEQYF
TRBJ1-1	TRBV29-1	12	CSVEGDSREAFF
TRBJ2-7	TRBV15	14	CATSLGGVGYEQYF
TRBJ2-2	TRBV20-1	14	CSARGQGETGELFF